The clone carrying this T cell receptor beta chain was counted ten times or more. The CDR3 sequence is 17 residues long. Trimming cost V 1 base and J 2 bases, with 12 bases left between them. The germline CDR1 and CDR2 sequences are MNHNS and SASEGT. Four PCR rounds used nested alpha and beta constant region primers plus the SP2 primer. TCRdb independently ran MiXCR on the UMI-ligation and nested PCR reads; one entry per CDR3 protein. Of 25,000 to 30,000 distinct CDR3 sequences in the sample, roughly 5.2% were seen once. The library had UMIs added by 3' ligation of an oligonucleotide to TCR cDNA. The record originates from a study of naive and memory T cell subsets.

The clonotype comes from an adult in good health. The rearrangement joins TRBV6-1 to TRBJ2-6, with a tentative D call TRBD2 (6 bases). Source material: blood. CDR3 nucleotide sequence: TGTGCCAGCAGTGAAGACGGGAGCTGGGCTGGGGCCAACGTCCTGACTTTC. Protein product: CASSEDGSWAGANVLTF.